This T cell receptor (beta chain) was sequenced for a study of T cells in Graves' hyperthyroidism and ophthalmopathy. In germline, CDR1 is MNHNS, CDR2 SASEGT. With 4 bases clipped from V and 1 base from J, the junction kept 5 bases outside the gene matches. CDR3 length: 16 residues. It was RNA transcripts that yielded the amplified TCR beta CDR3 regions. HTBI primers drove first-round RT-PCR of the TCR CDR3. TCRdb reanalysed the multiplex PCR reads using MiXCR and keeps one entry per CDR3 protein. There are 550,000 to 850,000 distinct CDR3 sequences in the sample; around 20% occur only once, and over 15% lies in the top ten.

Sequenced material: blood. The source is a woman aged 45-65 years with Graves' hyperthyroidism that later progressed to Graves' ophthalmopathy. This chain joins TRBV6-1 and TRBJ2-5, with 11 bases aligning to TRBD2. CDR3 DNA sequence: TGTGCCAGCAGTGTTACTAGCGGGGGACTCCAAGAGACCCAGTACTTC. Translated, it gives CASSVTSGGLQETQYF.